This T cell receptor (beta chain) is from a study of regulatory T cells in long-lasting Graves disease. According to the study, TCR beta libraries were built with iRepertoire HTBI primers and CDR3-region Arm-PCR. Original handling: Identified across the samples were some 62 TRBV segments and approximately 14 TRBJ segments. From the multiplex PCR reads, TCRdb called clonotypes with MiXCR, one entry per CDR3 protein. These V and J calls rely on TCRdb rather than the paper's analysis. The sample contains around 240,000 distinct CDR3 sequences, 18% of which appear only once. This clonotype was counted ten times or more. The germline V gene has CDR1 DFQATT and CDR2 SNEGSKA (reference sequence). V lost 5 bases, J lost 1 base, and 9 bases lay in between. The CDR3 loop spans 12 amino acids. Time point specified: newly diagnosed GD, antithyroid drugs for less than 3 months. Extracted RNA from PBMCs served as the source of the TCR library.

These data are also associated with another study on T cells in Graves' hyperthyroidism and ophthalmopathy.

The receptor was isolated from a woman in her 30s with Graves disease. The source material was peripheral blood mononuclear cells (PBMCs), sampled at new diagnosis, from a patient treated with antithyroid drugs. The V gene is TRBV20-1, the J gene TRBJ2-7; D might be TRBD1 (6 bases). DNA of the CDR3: TGCAGTGCTGAACAGGGTTCCTACGAGCAGTACTTC. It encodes CSAEQGSYEQYF.